Each of the 16 T cell receptor beta chains below was sequenced from the same sample in a study of identical twins. TCRdb re-called the 5' RACE reads with MiXCR, one entry per CDR3 protein. The sample contains 300,000 to 400,000 distinct CDR3 sequences, 12% of which appear only once. These data were also reused for a study on yellow fever vaccine responses in identical twins.

Sequencing used CD8+ T cells sorted from blood. These receptors were taken from a woman aged 18-30 years in good health.

The rearrangement joins TRBV6-4 to TRBJ1-2; 7 bases agree with TRBD1. Germline CDR1 is MRHNA and CDR2 is SNTAGT. V gave up 0 bases and J gave up 4 bases; unmatched junction bases: 8. CDR3 length equals 16 residues. The CDR3 DNA reads as TGTGCCAGCAGTGACTCTTTGGACGGGACAGTCTATGGCTACACCTTC. It codes for CASSDSLDGTVYGYTF.

The chain has TRBV29-1 and TRBJ2-7, with 8 positions matching TRBD2. The CDR3 consists of 14 residues. J lost 3 bases, V lost 1 base, and 5 bases had no gene match. The germline V gene has CDR1 SQVTM and CDR2 ANQGSEA. The DNA of the CDR3 is TGCAGCGTTGAAGGTGGGACTAGAGACTACGAGCAGTACTTC. Translation: CSVEGGTRDYEQYF.

The chain couples TRBV30 to TRBJ2-7; no definite D call. V was clipped by 4 bases and J by 3 bases, with 16 bases between them. The CDR3 spans 14 residues. The germline CDR1 and CDR2 sequences are GTSNPN and SVGIG (reference sequence). The CDR3 is CAWKLRIGNYEQYV. CDR3 nucleotides: TGTGCCTGGAAACTCCGAATTGGGAACTACGAGCAGTACGTC.

The J gene is TRBJ2-7, the V gene TRBV6-2 or TRBV6-3; D is undetermined. CDR1 MNHEY and CDR2 SVGEGT come from the germline V gene. The CDR3 sequence is 12 residues long. Trimming left V 0 bases short and J 7 bases short, with 7 bases between. CDR3 DNA: TGTGCCAGCAGTTACTCTCATTGGGAGCAGTACGTC. It codes for CASSYSHWEQYV.

This clonotype was picked up a small number of times. V usage is TRBV9 and J usage is TRBJ2-3; tentatively, D is TRBD1 or TRBD2 (6 bases each). The CDR3 totals 15 residues. Deletions cut 0 bases from V and 0 bases from J, with 8 bases between. The germline CDR1 and CDR2 sequences are SGDLS and YYNGEE. CDR3 DNA: TGTGCCAGCAGCGTAGAGGGGGGAAGCACAGATACGCAGTATTTT. This sequence encodes CASSVEGGSTDTQYF.

This clonotype occurred many times. This chain joins TRBV12-3 or TRBV12-4 and TRBJ2-5; D may be TRBD2 (6 bases). The CDR3 covers 14 residues. V was shortened by 6 bases and J by 4 bases, with 15 bases between the two germline ends. CDR3 DNA sequence: TGTGCCAGCAGATCTCCGGGGGTTCGAGAGACCCAGTACTTC. This codes for CASRSPGVRETQYF.

The chain is built from TRBV6-2 or TRBV6-3 and TRBJ1-2; D is uncertain. V was trimmed by 0 bases and J by 2 bases, leaving 7 bases between them. The CDR3 extends over 14 amino acids. Germline V lookup: CDR1 MNHEY, CDR2 SVGEGT. The CDR3 DNA follows: TGTGCCAGCAGTTACTCCTCGGGGAACTATGGCTACACCTTC. Translated: CASSYSSGNYGYTF.

This clonotype has a handful of counts. This rearrangement joins TRBV3-1 to TRBJ2-3, with a weak D call TRBD2 (7 bases). Per germline, CDR1 LGHDT and CDR2 YNNKEL (reference sequence). Trimming pared 3 bases from V and 4 bases from J, leaving 20 bases between. This CDR3 contains 17 residues. CDR3 loop: CASSQTQGRERADTQYF. For the CDR3, the DNA is TGTGCCAGCAGCCAGACCCAGGGGCGGGAGAGGGCAGATACGCAGTATTTT.

In this sample, this clonotype turned up a few times. DNA for the CDR3: TGCGCCAGCAGCTTGGTCCCCGGGGCGCCAAACAATGAGCAGTTCTTC. It is translated as CASSLVPGAPNNEQFF. This chain links TRBV5-1 with TRBJ2-1; either TRBD1 or TRBD2 may supply D (5 bases each). V was pared by 0 bases and J by 5 bases, with 15 bases between. This CDR3 region has 16 residues. Germline CDR1 SGHRS, CDR2 YFSETQ.

The V call is TRBV5-4, the J call TRBJ1-1; no reliable D call. The CDR3 covers 14 residues. Trimming shortened V by 0 bases and J by 0 bases, and 6 bases separated the two germline ends. Germline V gene data show CDR1 as SGHNT and CDR2 as YYREEE (reference sequence). CDR3 in amino acids: CASSLGNMNTEAFF. In DNA, the CDR3 is TGTGCCAGCAGCTTGGGTAACATGAACACTGAAGCTTTCTTT.

This chain uses TRBV10-3 with TRBJ2-7, with TRBD2 identical over 9 bases. The junction had 5 bases not matched to a gene; V was cut back by 3 bases and J by 5 bases. The CDR3 length is 14 residues. Germline-derived CDR1 and CDR2 are ENHRY and SYGVKD. CDR3 sequence (DNA): TGTGCCATCAGTGACGCGGGAGGGGGAGACGAGCAGTACTTC. Translating gives CAISDAGGGDEQYF.

The V gene is TRBV7-9, the J gene TRBJ1-1; D is uncertain. The CDR3 is made up of 10 amino acids. Trimming stripped 4 bases from V and 3 bases from J, with 0 bases between. CDR1 and CDR2 (germline): SEHNR, FQNEAQ (reference sequence). CDR3 coding DNA: TGTGCCAGCAGCTACACTGAAGCTTTCTTT. Translating gives CASSYTEAFF. Full variable domain (rest looked up from reference TRBV7-9 and TRBJ1-1): DTGVSQNPRHKITKRGQNVTFRCDPISEHNRLYWYRQTLGQGPEFLTYFQNEAQLEKSRLLSDRFSAERPKGSFSTLEIQRTEQGDSAMYLCASSYTEAFFGQGTRLTVV.

CDR3 sequence reads: CASSFRTSGANEQFF. In DNA form, the CDR3 reads TGCGCCAGCAGCTTCCGGACTAGCGGGGCCAATGAGCAGTTCTTC. This chain links TRBV4-1 with TRBJ2-1; the match to TRBD2 covers 12 bases. V shed 5 bases and J 6 bases; nucleotides not matched to a gene: 5. This CDR3 has 15 amino acids. Per the germline V gene, CDR1 is MGHRA and CDR2 is YSYEKL.

Only a few counts were recorded for this clonotype. The J gene is TRBJ2-3, the V gene TRBV7-9, with 10 bases lining up with TRBD2. The CDR3 runs to 17 residues. Trimming removed 0 bases from V and 0 bases from J; junction bases left unmatched: 3. Germline V gives CDR1 SEHNR, CDR2 FQNEAQ (reference sequence). The CDR3 region has the DNA TGTGCCAGCAGCTTAGCACTAGCGGGGTCTAGCACAGATACGCAGTATTTT. It translates to CASSLALAGSSTDTQYF. The whole variable domain, remainder taken from reference TRBV7-9 and TRBJ2-3, is DTGVSQNPRHKITKRGQNVTFRCDPISEHNRLYWYRQTLGQGPEFLTYFQNEAQLEKSRLLSDRFSAERPKGSFSTLEIQRTEQGDSAMYLCASSLALAGSSTDTQYFGPGTRLTVL.

In its sample, this clonotype was seen many times. The chain links TRBV12-3 or TRBV12-4 to TRBJ2-3; D is tentatively TRBD1 or TRBD2 (5 bases each). The CDR3 is 14 amino acids. V was pared by 5 bases and J by 2 bases, with 11 bases between. The CDR3 reads CASSPPGTTDTQYF. For the CDR3, the DNA is TGTGCCAGCAGTCCACCGGGGACCACAGATACGCAGTATTTT.

With regard to this clonotype: Mismatch with germline at one junction end may stem from a read error. The chain couples TRBV2 to TRBJ1-4; D might be TRBD1 (5 bases). Germline V CDR1 and CDR2: SNHLY, FYNNEI. The CDR3 runs 14 residues. CDR3 nucleotides: TGTGCCAGCAGTACCGGGGCAACTAATGAACAACTGTTTTTT. As protein: CASSTGATNEQLFF.